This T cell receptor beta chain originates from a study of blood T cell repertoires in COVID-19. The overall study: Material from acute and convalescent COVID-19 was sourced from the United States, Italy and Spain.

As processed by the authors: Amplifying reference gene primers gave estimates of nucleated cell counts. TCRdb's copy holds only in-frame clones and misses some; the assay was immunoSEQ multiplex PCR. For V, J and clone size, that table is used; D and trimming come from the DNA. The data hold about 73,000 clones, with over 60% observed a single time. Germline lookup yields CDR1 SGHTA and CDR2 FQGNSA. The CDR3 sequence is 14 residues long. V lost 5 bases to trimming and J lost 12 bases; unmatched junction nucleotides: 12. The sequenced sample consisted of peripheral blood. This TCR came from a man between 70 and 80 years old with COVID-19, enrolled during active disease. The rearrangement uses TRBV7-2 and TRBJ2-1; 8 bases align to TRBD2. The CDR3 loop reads CASSTRGGAASQFF. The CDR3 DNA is TGTGCCAGCAGCACCCGGGGGGGGGCGGCCTCGCAGTTCTTC.